This T cell receptor beta chain was sequenced for a study of shared clonotypes between healthy human individuals. Trimming at V came to 3 bases and at J to 7 bases, leaving 7 bases not matched to a gene. CDR1 SGHRS and CDR2 YFSETQ come from the germline V gene. The CDR3 runs 14 residues. With respect to this clone: What it binds is not known.

Into CD45RA+ naive and CD45RA-negative memory subsets, the CD4+ cells were split. Findings and caveats of the study: The study found lower generation probabilities in non-shared clonotypes than in those shared by all four donors.

The method was immunoSEQ multiplex PCR; TCRdb's version includes in-frame clones alone and lacks a portion of them. The sample comprises over a million clones, just under 99% of which are singletons, and roughly 0.36% rests with the top ten. V is TRBV5-1 and J is TRBJ1-1; 9 bases match TRBD1. Specimen: naive CD4+ T cells sorted from blood. As to subset: CD45RA+ positively selected. The TCR comes from a young man in good health. CDR3 sequence (DNA): TGCGCCAGCAGCTCCCTGGACAGGGGAAGTGAAGCTTTCTTT. This gives the protein CASSSLDRGSEAFF. Based on the CDR3 plus reference TRBV5-1 and TRBJ1-1, the full variable domain is KAGVTQTPRYLIKTRGQQVTLSCSPISGHRSVSWYQQTPGQGLQFLFEYFSETQRNKGNFPGRFSGRQFSNSRSEMNVSTLELGDSALYLCASSSLDRGSEAFFGQGTRLTVV.